The source of this T cell receptor (beta chain) is a study of blood T cell repertoires in COVID-19. Study in general: Collection of acute and convalescent COVID-19 samples took place in the United States, Italy and Spain.

Original analysis: Using reference gene primer amplification, nucleated cell counts were estimated. Only in-frame clones appear in the TCRdb table, and some are missing; sequencing was by immunoSEQ multiplex PCR. The DNA was the basis for D and trimming; V, J and clone size are from that table. This table has 150,000 or so clones, about four fifths appearing once. Looked up from germline, CDR1 is SGHNT and CDR2 is YYREEE (reference sequence). The V segment lost 5 bases and the J segment 6 bases; nucleotides outside the gene matches: 10. This CDR3 spans 15 amino acids. The clonotype originates from a man between 65 and 79 years old who had recovered from COVID-19. The specimen sequenced was peripheral blood. This chain uses TRBV5-4 with TRBJ2-1, with 8 bases matching TRBD2. In nucleotides, the CDR3 is TGTGCCAGCAGTCCCACCGCCGGGACTAGCAATGAGCAGTTCTTC. Translated, it gives CASSPTAGTSNEQFF.